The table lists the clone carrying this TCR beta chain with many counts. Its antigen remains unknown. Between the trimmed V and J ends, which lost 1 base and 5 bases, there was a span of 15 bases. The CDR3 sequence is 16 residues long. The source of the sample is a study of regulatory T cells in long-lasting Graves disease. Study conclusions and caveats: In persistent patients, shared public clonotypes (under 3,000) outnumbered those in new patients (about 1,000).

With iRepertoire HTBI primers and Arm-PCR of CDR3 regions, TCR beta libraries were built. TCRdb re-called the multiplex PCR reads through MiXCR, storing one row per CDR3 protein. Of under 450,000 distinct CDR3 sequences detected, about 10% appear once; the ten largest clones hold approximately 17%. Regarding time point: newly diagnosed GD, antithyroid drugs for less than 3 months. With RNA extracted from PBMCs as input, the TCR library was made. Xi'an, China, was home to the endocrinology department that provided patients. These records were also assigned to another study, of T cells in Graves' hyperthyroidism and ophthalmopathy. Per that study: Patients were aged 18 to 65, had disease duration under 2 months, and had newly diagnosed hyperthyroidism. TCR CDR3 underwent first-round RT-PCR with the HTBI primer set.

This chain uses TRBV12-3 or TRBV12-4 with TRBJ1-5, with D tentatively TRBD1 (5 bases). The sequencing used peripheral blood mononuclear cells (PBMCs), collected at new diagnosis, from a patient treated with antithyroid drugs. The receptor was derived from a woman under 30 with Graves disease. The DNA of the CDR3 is TGTGCCAGCAGTTTAGTTTCCTGGGGCTCGGATCAGCCCCAGCATTTT. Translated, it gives CASSLVSWGSDQPQHF.